Sequencing of this TCR beta chain was carried out in a study of shared clonotypes between healthy human individuals. The assay used deep level. Here immunoSEQ multiplex PCR was the method, and the copy in TCRdb shows in-frame clones only, minus some. The data hold 550,000 to 850,000 clones, with over 65% observed a single time. V was pared by 6 bases and J by 7 bases, with 7 bases of the junction left unmatched. This CDR3 is 14 amino acids long. Germline V gives CDR1 MDHEN, CDR2 SYDVKM. This chain connects TRBV28 to TRBJ1-5; 9 positions match TRBD1. Specimen: memory CD4+ T cells sorted from blood. Subset in this sample: CD45RA-negative fraction. This TCR was sampled from a woman aged 30 to 39 in good health. In DNA, the CDR3 is TGTGCCAGCAGAGGGGGACAGGGAGGCCAGCCCCAGCATTTT. This encodes CASRGGQGGQPQHF.